This note documents a single T cell receptor beta chain sequence. The data are from a study of shared clonotypes between healthy human individuals. For each subset, genomic DNA was distributed in equal portions over several immunoSEQ plates. TCRdb keeps only in-frame clones here, not all; method: immunoSEQ multiplex PCR. Found here are approximately 720,000 clones, 72% of them singletons; the top ten hold around 2%. The CDR3 loop spans 16 amino acids. Looked up from germline, CDR1 is SQVTM and CDR2 is ANQGSEA. The V gene lost 7 bases and the J gene lost 5 bases, with 26 bases spanning the gap. The receptor's source is a woman in her twenties or thirties in good health. Sequencing was done on a sample of memory CD4+ T cells sorted from blood. The subset is: CD45RA-negative fraction. The chain is built from TRBV29-1 and TRBJ1-1; no reliable D call. CDR3 residues: CSARFGSIRGKTEAFF. The CDR3 DNA reads TGCAGCGCCCGGTTCGGTTCAATAAGAGGAAAAACTGAAGCTTTCTTT.